This record concerns one T cell receptor beta chain sequence. These data originate in a study of control samples from healthy donors and cancer patients. Germline V gene lookup returns CDR1 SGHVS and CDR2 FQNEAQ. Trimming took 5 bases from V and 0 from J, leaving 11 bases between them. CDR3 length equals 16 residues. Produced via immunoSEQ multiplex PCR; TCRdb's table is partial and in-frame only. This sample has about 49,000 clones, with around 85% found just once. This TCR was recovered from a woman in her forties or fifties with lung cancer. The gene calls are TRBV7-8 and TRBJ1-6; no clear D. What was sequenced was PBMCs. CDR3: CASSPRASSYNSPLHF. CDR3 in DNA: TGTGCCAGCAGCCCCCGGGCTAGCTCCTATAATTCACCCCTCCACTTT.